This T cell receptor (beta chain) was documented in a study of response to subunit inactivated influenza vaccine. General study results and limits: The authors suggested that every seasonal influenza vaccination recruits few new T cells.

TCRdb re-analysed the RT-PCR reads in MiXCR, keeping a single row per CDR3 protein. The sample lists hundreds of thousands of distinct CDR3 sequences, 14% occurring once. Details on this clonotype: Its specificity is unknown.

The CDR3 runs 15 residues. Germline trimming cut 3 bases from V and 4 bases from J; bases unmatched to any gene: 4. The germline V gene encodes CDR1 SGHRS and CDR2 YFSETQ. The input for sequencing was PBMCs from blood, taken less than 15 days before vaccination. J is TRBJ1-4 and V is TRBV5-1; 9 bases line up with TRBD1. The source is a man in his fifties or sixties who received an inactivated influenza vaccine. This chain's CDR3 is CASSSTGQGNEKLFF. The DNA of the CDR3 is TGCGCCAGCAGCTCAACGGGACAGGGTAATGAAAAACTGTTTTTT.